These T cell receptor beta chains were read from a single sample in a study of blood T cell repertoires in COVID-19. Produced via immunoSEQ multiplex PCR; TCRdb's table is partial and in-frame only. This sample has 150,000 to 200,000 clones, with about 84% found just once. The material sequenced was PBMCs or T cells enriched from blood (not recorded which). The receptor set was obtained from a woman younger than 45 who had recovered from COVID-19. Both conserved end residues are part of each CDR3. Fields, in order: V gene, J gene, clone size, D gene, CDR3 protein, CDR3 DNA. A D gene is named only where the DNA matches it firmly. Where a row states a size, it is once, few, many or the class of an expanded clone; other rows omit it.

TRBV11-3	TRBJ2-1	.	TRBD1	CASSPRDSSYNEQFF	TGTGCCAGCAGCCCTCGGGACAGCTCCTACAATGAGCAGTTCTTC
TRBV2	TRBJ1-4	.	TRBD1	CASSDRGRVATNEKLFF	TGTGCCAGCAGTGACAGGGGGCGCGTTGCAACTAATGAAAAACTGTTTTTT
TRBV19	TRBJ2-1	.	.	CASSNGGSSYNEQFF	TGTGCCAGTAGTAATGGAGGGTCCTCCTACAATGAGCAGTTCTTC
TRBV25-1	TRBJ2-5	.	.	CASSEWRVVAEETQYF	TGTGCCAGCAGTGAATGGAGGGTGGTAGCGGAAGAGACCCAGTACTTC
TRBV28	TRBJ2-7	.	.	CASSLGAGAYEQYF	TGTGCCAGCAGTTTAGGGGCAGGGGCCTACGAGCAGTACTTC
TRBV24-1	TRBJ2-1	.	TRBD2	CATSDRVLAGVSGSTFHNEQFF	TGTGCCACCAGTGATCGAGTTCTAGCGGGAGTTTCAGGGTCTACGTTCCACAATGAGCAGTTCTTC
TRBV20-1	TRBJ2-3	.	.	CSASRADTQYF	TGCAGTGCTAGCCGAGCAGATACGCAGTATTTT
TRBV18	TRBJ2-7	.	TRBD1	CASSPLFGTGAAEQYF	TGTGCCAGCTCACCATTATTCGGGACAGGGGCCGCCGAGCAGTACTTC
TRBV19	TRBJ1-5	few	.	CASTLVLADQPQHF	TGTGCCAGTACCCTTGTTTTGGCAGATCAGCCCCAGCATTTT
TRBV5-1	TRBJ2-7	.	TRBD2	CASSGTSSYEQYF	TGCGCCAGCAGCGGGACTAGCTCCTACGAGCAGTACTTC
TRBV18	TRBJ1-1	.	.	CASSPSPNTEAFF	TGTGCCAGCTCACCATCTCCGAACACTGAAGCTTTCTTT
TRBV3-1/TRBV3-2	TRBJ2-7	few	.	CASSQSFGIVRDYEQYF	TGTGCCAGCAGCCAGAGCTTTGGCATCGTTCGGGACTACGAGCAGTACTTC
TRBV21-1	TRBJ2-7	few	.	CASNRFEMVSSYEQYF	TGTGCCAGCAACCGGTTTGAGATGGTTAGCTCCTACGAGCAGTACTTC
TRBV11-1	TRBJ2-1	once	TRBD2	CASSRLAGEGNEQFF	TGTGCCAGCAGCCGACTAGCGGGAGAGGGCAATGAGCAGTTCTTC
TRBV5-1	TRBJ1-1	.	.	CASSPTFRNTEAFF	TGCGCCAGCAGCCCGACATTCCGGAACACTGAAGCTTTCTTT
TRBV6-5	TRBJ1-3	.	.	CASRFSSGNTIYF	TGTGCCAGCAGATTTAGCTCTGGAAACACCATATATTTT
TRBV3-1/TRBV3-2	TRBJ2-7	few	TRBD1	CASSPRQGGTYEQYF	TGTGCCAGCAGCCCCCGACAGGGTGGAACCTACGAGCAGTACTTC
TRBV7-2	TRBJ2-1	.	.	CASSLETNRGGVKFF	TGTGCCAGCAGCTTAGAGACAAACAGGGGGGGCGTAAAGTTCTTC
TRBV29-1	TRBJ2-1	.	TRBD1	CSVGGRDRAGNEQFF	TGCAGCGTTGGGGGCCGGGACAGGGCTGGCAATGAGCAGTTCTTC
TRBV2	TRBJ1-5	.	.	CASRAEGGQPQHF	TGTGCCAGCAGAGCTGAGGGGGGGCAGCCCCAGCATTTT
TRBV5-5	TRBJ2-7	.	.	CASSLGTDYEQYF	TGTGCCAGCAGCTTGGGGACAGACTACGAGCAGTACTTC
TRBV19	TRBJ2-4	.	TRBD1	CASQKGTVAQNIQYF	TGTGCCAGTCAAAAAGGGACAGTAGCCCAAAACATTCAGTACTTC
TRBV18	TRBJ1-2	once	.	CASSPSAGAANYGYTF	TGTGCCAGCTCGCCCTCCGCGGGAGCCGCTAACTATGGCTACACCTTC
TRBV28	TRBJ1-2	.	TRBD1	CASSLGSQGAYDYGYTF	TGTGCCAGCAGTTTAGGATCTCAGGGGGCGTATGACTATGGCTACACCTTC
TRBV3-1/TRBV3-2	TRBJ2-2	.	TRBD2	CASSRGLAGGTGELFF	TGTGCCAGCAGCCGCGGACTAGCGGGAGGGACCGGGGAGCTGTTTTTT
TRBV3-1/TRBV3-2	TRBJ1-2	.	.	CASSLGPGGNGYTF	TGTGCCAGCAGCCTCGGGCCGGGGGGGAATGGCTACACCTTC